The present T cell receptor beta chain was sequenced within a study of blood T cell repertoires in COVID-19. Background on the study: Samples came from the United States, Italy and Spain, spanning acute and convalescent COVID-19. Sample material is recorded as cDNA or gDNA derived from T cells, B-cell-depleted T cells, or PBMCs.

Under the authors' procedure: Counts of nucleated cells, estimated from reference gene primer amplification, were obtained. Sequencing used immunoSEQ multiplex PCR; TCRdb keeps in-frame clones, though not all of them. V and J calls and clone size follow that table, whereas D and trimming were derived from the DNA. Among around 160,000 clones listed, approximately 88% were seen once. Trimming took off 11 bases at V and 0 bases at J, with 11 bases between the two ends. This CDR3 is built from 13 residues. The germline gives CDR1 SGHVS, CDR2 FQNEAQ. Sequenced input: peripheral blood. V usage is TRBV7-8 and J usage is TRBJ1-3, with D hard to call. This TCR came from a man in his 60s with acute or convalescent COVID-19. CDR3 DNA sequence: TGTGCCTGTGGCCCGAACTCTGGAAACACCATATATTTT. Translation gives CACGPNSGNTIYF. The whole variable domain, remainder taken from reference TRBV7-8 and TRBJ1-3, is GAGVSQSPRYKVAKRGQDVALRCDPISGHVSLFWYQQALGQGPEFLTYFQNEAQLDKSGLPSDRFFAERPEGSVSTLKIQRTQQEDSAVYLCACGPNSGNTIYFGEGSWLTVV.